This T cell receptor (beta chain) derives from a study of shared clonotypes between healthy human individuals (dated by TCRdb to about 2020). With respect to the entire study: Three men and a couple of women, aged 18 to 49 years, made up the cohort. Blood TCR repertoires of about 5 healthy adults were deeply sequenced to estimate repertoire size and the extent of clonotype sharing between individuals. For each donor, CD4 naive and CD4 memory were each given three plates, CD8 naive was given two plates, and CD8 memory was given one plate. Between about 0.94 and 8.9 billion PBMCs per donor were obtained by leukapheresis. To increase sequencing depth and limit assay-specific biases, different laboratories used diverse techniques to prepare libraries and sequence TCR repertoires. Overall study outcomes, separate from this receptor: Across a few donors, approximately 5% of naive CD4, around 3.3% of naive CD8, 2% to 2.5% of memory CD4, and roughly 0.41% of memory CD8 clonotypes were shared. Rarefaction of sorted-subset datasets indicated incomplete sequencing despite the large sequencing depth. Higher generation probabilities were observed for clonotypes shared by all four sorted-subset donors than for non-shared clonotypes. Pairwise subsampling indicated that sequencing depth was expected to affect the degree of clonotype sharing among donors. Only blood was sampled, and tissue TCR repertoires likely differ from those in blood. Naive subsets generally had larger estimated clonotype richness than memory subsets. Because the study included only a small number of donors, the genetic and exposure-history diversity represented was limited.

V and J lose 1 base and 5 bases, and a span of 11 bases separates them. CDR1 and CDR2 were assigned from the germline V gene (reference sequence) as MNHEY and SMNVEV. Spanning cysteine to phenylalanine, the CDR3 consists of 14 amino acids. This entry keeps only the CDR3 DNA: 42 bases, framed from base 1. Healthy HIV-negative adults with no recently reported acute infections or vaccinations were included as donors. Every donor was a Caucasian adult living in Nashville, Tennessee, USA. Magnetic negative selection was used to enrich CD4+ T cells, after which naive cells were positively selected on CD45RA and the negative fraction became the memory subset. After blood collection by leukapheresis, PBMCs were isolated using Ficoll-Histopaque density gradient centrifugation and then cryopreserved in the vapor phase of liquid nitrogen. Purity and quantity of every magnetically sorted T cell population were checked by analytical flow cytometry. Genomic DNA was isolated from each sorted fraction and quantified by UV absorbance on a Nanodrop 2000c.

TCR CDR3 regions were amplified from genomic DNA by multiplex PCR using the deep immunoSEQ assay. Extracted genomic DNA from each cell subset was distributed evenly across all wells of several immunoSEQ 96-well plates, and each plate was treated as a replicate. For sorted subsets, approximately 0.2 ug of genomic DNA, equivalent to 30,000 or so T cell genomes, went into each replicate PCR. Purified libraries were quantified with a Qubit 3.0 fluorometer, sized on a Bioanalyzer 2100, and re-quantified with the KAPA Library Quantification kit. Every immunoSEQ 96-well plate was sequenced on a dedicated single-read 150-cycle Illumina NextSeq 550 flow cell. In the original analysis: Because only junctional sequences without quality scores were contained in the immunoSEQ output, filtering matching that applied to full-length reads could not be performed. To assign V/J genes and CDR3, sequences were annotated using PyIR, a Python wrapper for IgBLAST v1.9, with IMGT germline references. Any read was removed if the V/J assignment was weak (E-value above 1e-6), the CDR3 was missing, or the read contained stop codons, out-of-frame junctions, or ambiguous translated residues. V3J clonotypes were defined as sequences sharing an identical inferred V gene, J gene, and CDR3 amino acid sequence. Percentage overlap between repertoires was calculated by dividing the number of shared unique clonotypes by the size of the smaller repertoire. Repertoire richness was assessed with RTK rarefaction, the Chao1 estimator, and Recon v2.1 estimates of unobserved clonotypes. Generation probabilities were computed with OLGA for all TCRbeta clonotypes obtained by the gDNA method from four donors. This immuneACCESS table, as held by TCRdb, lists in-frame sequences with V and J called but not all clones. Of the missing ones, under half trace to an unresolved V gene in checked studies; the others have no known cause. Clone size and V and J calls were adopted from that table, with D and trimming inferred from the DNA. In all, the sample holds about 980,000 clones, and around three quarters of those were seen once. The ten largest clones represent over 1.3% of the sample.

This clone was seen many times. The clone's antigen remains unknown. Per-nucleotide qualities are absent, and no much larger clonotype sits a single base away. This sequence originates from a man between 18 and 29 years old in good health. The chain links TRBV27 with TRBJ2-5; a tentative D match to TRBD2 spans 5 bases. The sample consisted of memory CD4+ T cells sorted from blood. This specimen's cell subset or site label, per the study, means: CD45RA-negative fraction. In nucleotide form, the sequence is TGTGCCAGCAGTTTATACCGGGGAGTGGAGACCCAGTACTTC. It specifies CASSLYRGVETQYF.